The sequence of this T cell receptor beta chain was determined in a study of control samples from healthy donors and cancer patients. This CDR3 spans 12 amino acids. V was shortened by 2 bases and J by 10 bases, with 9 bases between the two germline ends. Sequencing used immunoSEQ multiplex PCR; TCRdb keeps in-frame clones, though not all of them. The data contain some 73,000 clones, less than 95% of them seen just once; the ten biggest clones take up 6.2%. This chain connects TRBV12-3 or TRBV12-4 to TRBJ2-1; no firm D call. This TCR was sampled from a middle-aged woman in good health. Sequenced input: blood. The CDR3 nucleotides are TGTGCCAGCAGTTTAACAGTGAAAGAGCAGTTCTTC. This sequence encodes CASSLTVKEQFF.